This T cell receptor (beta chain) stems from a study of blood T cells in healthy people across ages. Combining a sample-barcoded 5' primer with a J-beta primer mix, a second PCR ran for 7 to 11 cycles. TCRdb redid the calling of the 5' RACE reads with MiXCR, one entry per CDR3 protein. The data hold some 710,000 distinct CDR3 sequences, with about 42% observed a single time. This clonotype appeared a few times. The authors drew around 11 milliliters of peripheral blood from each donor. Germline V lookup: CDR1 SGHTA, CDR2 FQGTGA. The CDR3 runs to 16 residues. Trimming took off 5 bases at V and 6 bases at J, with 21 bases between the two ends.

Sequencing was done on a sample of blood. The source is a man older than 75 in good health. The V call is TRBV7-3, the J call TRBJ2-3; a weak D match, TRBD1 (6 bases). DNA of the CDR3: TGTGCCAGCAGCCCCGAGGGTTCAGGGGAGATCGATACGCAGTATTTT. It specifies CASSPEGSGEIDTQYF.